Listed below are T cell receptor beta chains from one sample, sequenced in a study of tumor-infiltrating lymphocytes in primary liver carcinoma. TCRdb processed the multiplex PCR reads anew with MiXCR; each CDR3 protein has one entry. The sample carries about 330,000 distinct CDR3 sequences, approximately 65% recorded once. Input material: peripheral blood. Receptor source: a man in his forties with primary liver carcinoma and hepatitis B virus infection. Both conserved end residues are part of each CDR3. D genes are given only for firm matches. Clone size is shown for a subset of rows, as once, few, many or a class of expanded clone.

J gene | D gene | clone size | V gene | CDR3 DNA | CDR3 protein
TRBJ2-5 | NA | few | TRBV5-4 | TGTGCCAGCAGCTTACAGCCAGGGGAGACCCAGTACTTC | CASSLQPGETQYF
TRBJ2-6 | TRBD1 | NA | TRBV29-1 | TGCAGCCTTGAGGACAGGGCAAATGGGGCCAACGTCCTGACTTTC | CSLEDRANGANVLTF
TRBJ1-5 | TRBD1 | NA | TRBV5-6 | TGTGCCAGCGAAGAACAGGGGGCGTATCAGCCCCAAGATTTT | CASEEQGAYQPQDF
TRBJ2-5 | TRBD2 | few | TRBV28 | TGTGCCAGCAGTTTACTTCCGGGACTAGCGGGAGCCGAGACCCAGTACTTC | CASSLLPGLAGAETQYF
TRBJ2-3 | NA | NA | TRBV4-3 | TGCGCCAGCAACCAAGTTGGAGAGGGAGTAGGAGATACGCAGTATTTT | CASNQVGEGVGDTQYF
TRBJ2-7 | NA | NA | TRBV6-2/TRBV6-3 | TGTGCCGGCAGCTATAAGGGATCCTACGAGCAGTACTTC | CAGSYKGSYEQYF
TRBJ1-1 | NA | many | TRBV10-3 | TGTGCCATCAGTGAGGAAGGGGTTGAAGCTTTCTTT | CAISEEGVEAFF
TRBJ2-6 | NA | once | TRBV11-1 | TGTGCCAGCAGCTCAAACGGCGGCGCTGGGGCCAACGCCCTGACTTTC | CASSSNGGAGANALTF
TRBJ1-1 | TRBD1 | NA | TRBV10-2 | TGCGCCAGCAGTGGAGGACAGGGAATGAACACTCAAGCTTTCTTT | CASSGGQGMNTQAFF
TRBJ2-3 | NA | many | TRBV6-1 | TGTGCCAGCAATATAGCTGGGGGCACGAATACGCAGTATTTT | CASNIAGGTNTQYF
TRBJ1-2 | NA | NA | TRBV12-3/TRBV12-4 | TGTGCCAGCAGCCTGTCAGGGAGGGCAATCCCCCAAGGCTACACCTTC | CASSLSGRAIPQGYTF
TRBJ1-1 | NA | NA | TRBV11-2 | TGTGCCAGCAGCTTAGCAGGGGACATCGGTGTAGCTTTCTTT | CASSLAGDIGVAFF
TRBJ1-1 | NA | NA | TRBV11-3 | TGTGCCAGCAGCCCCTCGGGTAGCACTGAAGCTTCCTTT | CASSPSGSTEASF